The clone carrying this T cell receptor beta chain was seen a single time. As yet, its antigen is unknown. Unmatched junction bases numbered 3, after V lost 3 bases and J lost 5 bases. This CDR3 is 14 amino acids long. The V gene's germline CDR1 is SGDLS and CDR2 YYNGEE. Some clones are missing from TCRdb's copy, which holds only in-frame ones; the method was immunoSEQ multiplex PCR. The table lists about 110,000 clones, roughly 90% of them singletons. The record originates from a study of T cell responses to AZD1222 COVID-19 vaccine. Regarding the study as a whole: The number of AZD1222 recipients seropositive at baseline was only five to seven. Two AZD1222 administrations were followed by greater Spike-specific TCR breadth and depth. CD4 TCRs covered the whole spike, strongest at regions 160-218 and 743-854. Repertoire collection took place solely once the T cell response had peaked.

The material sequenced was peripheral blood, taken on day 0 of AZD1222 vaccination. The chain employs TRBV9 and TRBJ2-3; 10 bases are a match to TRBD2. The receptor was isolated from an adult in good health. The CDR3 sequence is CASSARLAGDTQYF. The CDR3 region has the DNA TGTGCCAGCAGCGCTCGACTAGCGGGAGATACGCAGTATTTT.